What follows are 4 T cell receptor beta chains derived from one specimen sequenced in a study of shared clonotypes between healthy human individuals. Generated by immunoSEQ multiplex PCR, the TCRdb table keeps only in-frame clones and is missing some. Of approximately 99,000 clones in the sample, over 65% were seen once. The specimen was memory CD8+ T cells sorted from blood. Indicated subset: CD45RO+ cells pooled with CCR7-negative TemRA cells. The receptor source for this set is a woman in her 30s in good health.

This chain uses TRBV27 with TRBJ1-2, with TRBD1 matching over 7 bases. The J segment lost 4 bases and the V segment lost 3 bases, leaving 8 bases of the junction unmatched. This CDR3 has 15 residues. Germline V gene lookup returns CDR1 MNHEY and CDR2 SMNVEV (reference sequence). The CDR3 DNA reads TGTGCCAGCAGTTTGGGGGGGGACAGAAGCTATGGCTACACCTTC. This gives the protein CASSLGGDRSYGYTF.

Concerning this clone: The junction and the germline gene differ at one end; a read error may be behind it. The chain couples TRBV18 to TRBJ2-7; D is tentatively TRBD1 or TRBD2 (7 bases each). This CDR3 is built from 18 residues. Germline V gives CDR1 KGHSH, CDR2 LQKENI. CDR3 amino acids: CASSPQGGDGPLGDSVLF. CDR3 nucleotides: TGTGCCAGCTCACCCCAGGGGGGGGACGGGCCATTGGGGGACAGCGTCCTCTTC. Using reference TRBV18 and TRBJ2-7 for the parts outside the CDR3, the full variable domain is NAGVMQNPRHLVRRRGQEARLRCSPMKGHSHVYWYRQLPEEGLKFMVYLQKENIIDESGMPKERFSAEFPKEGPSILRIQQVVRGDSAAYFCASSPQGGDGPLGDSVLFGPGTRLTVT.

The V gene is TRBV6-5, the J gene TRBJ2-7; D might be TRBD1 (6 bases). The length of the CDR3 is 15 residues. V lost 5 bases to trimming and J lost 7 bases, with 21 bases between them. Germline V lookup: CDR1 MNHEY, CDR2 SVGAGI. The CDR3 DNA reads TGTGCCAGCAGTCGTTACGGACAGCCCTACGAAGAGCAGTACTTC. It specifies CASSRYGQPYEEQYF.

The V call is TRBV5-3, the J call TRBJ1-3; D is possibly TRBD1 (6 bases). TRBV5-3 is designated an ORF whose function remains uncertain. V shed 2 bases and J shed 4 bases, with 13 bases lying between them. The CDR3 totals 15 residues. The CDR3 reads CARSFYRAAGNTIYF. Here the CDR3 DNA reads TGTGCCAGAAGCTTTTACAGGGCCGCGGGAAACACCATATATTTT.